These 19 T cell receptor beta chains share one sample of origin, sequenced in a study of blood T cell repertoires in COVID-19. Assay used: immunoSEQ multiplex PCR; TCRdb lists only in-frame clones, some missing. The data hold some 180,000 clones, with 84% observed a single time. Sequencing input: PBMCs or T cells enriched from blood (not recorded which). Source of these receptors: a woman in her twenties or thirties who had been exposed to COVID-19.

V and J are TRBV3-1 (or the pseudogene TRBV3-2) and TRBJ2-1; 10 bases agree with TRBD2. This CDR3 region has 16 residues. Losses at the gene ends were 1 base for V and 5 bases for J; bases not matched to a gene: 5. Germline V CDR1 and CDR2: LGHDT, YNNKEL (reference sequence). The CDR3, as DNA: TGTGCCAGCAGCCAAGCGAGGCTAGCGGGGGACAATGAGCAGTTCTTC. Translated, it gives CASSQARLAGDNEQFF.

Many counts were recorded for this clone. The chain is built from TRBV27 and TRBJ1-2, with D unresolved. This CDR3 region has 16 residues. Trimming pared 2 bases from V and 5 bases from J, leaving 18 bases between. The germline CDR1 and CDR2 sequences are MNHEY and SMNVEV (reference sequence). CDR3 region: CASSLGWWATQYGYTF. The CDR3 region has the DNA TGTGCCAGCAGTTTAGGTTGGTGGGCAACCCAATATGGCTACACCTTC.

The chain joins TRBV12-5 to TRBJ2-2, with D perhaps TRBD1 (5 bases). This CDR3 contains 13 residues. CDR1 and CDR2 from the germline V gene are LGHNT and FRNRAP. V was trimmed by 1 base and J by 6 bases, leaving 6 bases between them. CDR3 loop: CASGLDRSGELFF. CDR3 nucleotides: TGTGCTAGTGGTTTGGACAGGTCCGGGGAGCTGTTTTTT.

V gene TRBV7-9 combines with J gene TRBJ1-1; TRBD1 matches 7 bases. With 6 bases clipped from V and 4 bases from J, the junction kept 5 bases outside the gene matches. CDR3 length: 13 residues. The germline V gene encodes CDR1 SEHNR and CDR2 FQNEAQ (reference sequence). CDR3 loop: CASSSTGFTEAFF. As DNA, the CDR3 is TGTGCCAGCAGTTCGACAGGGTTCACTGAAGCTTTCTTT.

Only one count was recorded for this clone. This rearrangement joins TRBV6-2 or TRBV6-3 to TRBJ1-6, with 7 bases that match TRBD1. The V and J ends lost 5 bases and 5 bases, in that order; junction bases with no gene match: 6. The CDR3 spans 15 residues. Germline CDR1 is MNHEY and CDR2 is SVGEGT. The CDR3 region has the DNA TGTGCCAGCAGTGCGGGACAGCGCGATAATTCACCCCTCCACTTT. Protein: CASSAGQRDNSPLHF.

This chain connects TRBV19 to TRBJ2-1; 8 positions match TRBD2. V was pared by 4 bases and J by 7 bases, with 12 bases of the junction left unmatched. There are 16 residues in the CDR3. Per germline, CDR1 LNHDA and CDR2 SQIVND (reference sequence). CDR3 DNA: TGTGCCAGTAGTACCCTTGGCGCGGGGGGTTATAATGAGCAGTTCTTC. Translated: CASSTLGAGGYNEQFF.

As for this clone: Other DNA sequences within the sample encode an identical CDR3. CDR3 in amino acids: CAWSVTNYGYTF. CDR3 DNA sequence: TGTGCCTGGAGTGTCACTAACTATGGCTACACCTTC. The chain is built from TRBV30 and TRBJ1-2; D ambiguous. The V gene's germline CDR1 is GTSNPN and CDR2 SVGIG (reference sequence). V lost 0 bases and J lost 0, with 2 bases in between. There are 12 residues in the CDR3.

This sequence joins TRBV7-8 and TRBJ1-5; D is ambiguous. Trimming left V 3 bases short and J 4 bases short, with 13 bases between. Germline V gene lookup returns CDR1 SGHVS and CDR2 FQNEAQ. The CDR3 runs to 15 residues. The CDR3 DNA reads as TGTGCCAGCAGCTTCTATCGCGGGGATAATCAGCCCCAGCATTTT. Translation: CASSFYRGDNQPQHF.

CDR3 amino acids: CASSPLAGLTREKLFF. The CDR3, as DNA: TGCGCCAGCAGCCCTTTGGCTGGGCTCACTCGGGAAAAACTGTTTTTT. The chain links TRBV4-1 to TRBJ1-4, with D hard to call. V gave up 4 bases and J gave up 8 bases, with 20 bases separating them. This CDR3 contains 16 residues. Germline CDR1 and CDR2: MGHRA and YSYEKL.

The chain recombines TRBV10-1 with TRBJ2-3; TRBD1 aligns across 10 bases. The CDR3 covers 14 residues. From germline, CDR1 is WNHNN and CDR2 SYGVQD (reference sequence). Trimming removed 7 bases from V and 4 bases from J; junction bases left unmatched: 5. CDR3 bases: TGCGCCAGCACCGGGACAGGGGATCCAGATACGCAGTATTTT. Protein: CASTGTGDPDTQYF.

The chain uses TRBV19 and TRBJ2-6, with 9 bases matching TRBD1. Germline assignment: CDR1 LNHDA and CDR2 SQIVND (reference sequence). Losses at the gene ends were 5 bases for V and 6 bases for J; bases not matched to a gene: 5. The CDR3 length is 15 residues. CDR3 protein: CASSSGQGTANVLTF. The CDR3 nucleotides are TGTGCCAGTAGTTCGGGACAGGGAACGGCCAACGTCCTGACTTTC.

This chain connects TRBV4-2 to TRBJ1-2; TRBD1 aligns across 10 bases. The CDR3 has 15 residues. Germline V gene lookup returns CDR1 LGHNA and CDR2 YNFKEQ. The V gene end was trimmed by 1 base and the J gene end by 4 bases; junction bases not matched to a gene: 3. The CDR3 region is CASSQGTGGAYGYTF. The CDR3 DNA is TGTGCCAGCAGCCAAGGGACAGGGGGAGCCTATGGCTACACCTTC.

The chain couples TRBV7-8 to TRBJ1-5, with D maybe TRBD1 (6 bases). The CDR3 runs 15 residues. The germline gives CDR1 SGHVS, CDR2 FQNEAQ. Trimming took 0 bases from V and 3 from J, leaving 9 bases between them. The CDR3 bases are TGTGCCAGCAGCTTAGCTTGGACAGACAATCAGCCCCAGCATTTT. This encodes CASSLAWTDNQPQHF.

This clone was picked up one time. The rearrangement joins TRBV3-1 (or the pseudogene TRBV3-2) to TRBJ2-3; weak D call: TRBD1 (6 bases). The CDR3 totals 15 residues. The germline V gene has CDR1 LGHDT and CDR2 YNNKEL (reference sequence). The V and J ends lost 5 bases and 2 bases respectively, with 14 bases between them. The CDR3 region is CASSSIRTATDTQYF. The CDR3 bases are TGTGCCAGCAGCTCGATTAGGACAGCCACAGATACGCAGTATTTT.

As to this clone: The identical CDR3 is also encoded by other nucleotide sequences in the sample. V and J are TRBV5-1 and TRBJ1-2; a possible D gene is TRBD1 (6 bases). Trimming pared 2 bases from V and 2 bases from J, leaving 7 bases between. CDR3 length equals 13 residues. CDR1 is SGHRS and CDR2 is YFSETQ in the germline V gene. Written as DNA, the CDR3 is TGCGCCAGCAGCTTACAGGGAAACTATGGCTACACCTTC. Translating gives CASSLQGNYGYTF.

The chain combines TRBV6-5 with TRBJ1-4, with 7 bases lining up with TRBD1. The V and J ends lost 2 bases and 4 bases, in that order; junction bases with no gene match: 1. This CDR3 is 14 amino acids long. Germline CDR1 MNHEY, CDR2 SVGAGI. The CDR3 DNA reads as TGTGCCAGCAGTTACAGGGGGCTTAATGAAAAACTGTTTTTT. Protein product: CASSYRGLNEKLFF.

This rearrangement joins TRBV10-3 to TRBJ1-3; unclear D gene. Between the trimmed V and J ends, which lost 0 bases and 4 bases, there was a span of 4 bases. Per germline, CDR1 ENHRY and CDR2 SYGVKD. The CDR3 extends over 13 amino acids. This CDR3 reads CAISESEGNTIYF. CDR3 DNA: TGTGCCATCAGTGAGTCGGAGGGAAACACCATATATTTT.

The gene calls are TRBV2 and TRBJ1-4; D not resolved. Per the germline V gene, CDR1 is SNHLY and CDR2 is FYNNEI. This CDR3 has 12 amino acids. The V and J ends lost 3 bases and 11 bases respectively, with 10 bases between them. CDR3 nucleotides: TGTGCCAGCAGTGACGAGGTCCAGAAACTGTTTTTT. Encoded protein: CASSDEVQKLFF. Full variable domain (missing parts from reference TRBV2 and TRBJ1-4): EPEVTQTPSHQVTQMGQEVILRCVPISNHLYFYWYRQILGQKVEFLVSFYNNEISEKSEIFDDQFSVERPDGSNFTLKIRSTKLEDSAMYFCASSDEVQKLFFGSGTQLSVL.

This clone showed up just a few times. This chain links TRBV10-3 with TRBJ2-2; D not certain. Trimming left V 4 bases short and J 1 base short, with 7 bases between. Germline V gives CDR1 ENHRY, CDR2 SYGVKD. CDR3 length equals 14 residues. As DNA, the CDR3 is TGTGCCATCAGTGCGGCAGGGAACACCGGGGAGCTGTTTTTT. It yields the protein CAISAAGNTGELFF.